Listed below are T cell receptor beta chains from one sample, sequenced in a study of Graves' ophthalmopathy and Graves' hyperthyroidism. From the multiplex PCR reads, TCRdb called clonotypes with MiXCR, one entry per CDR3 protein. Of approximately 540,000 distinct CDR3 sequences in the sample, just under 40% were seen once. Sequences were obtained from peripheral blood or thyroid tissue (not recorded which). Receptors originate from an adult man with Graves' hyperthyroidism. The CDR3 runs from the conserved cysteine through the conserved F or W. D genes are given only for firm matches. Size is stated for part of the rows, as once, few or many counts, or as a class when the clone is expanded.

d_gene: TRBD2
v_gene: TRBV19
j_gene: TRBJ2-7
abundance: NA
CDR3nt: TGTGCCAGTAGTAGAGCCGGGACTAGCTTAACCTACGAGCAGTACTTC
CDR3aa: CASSRAGTSLTYEQYF

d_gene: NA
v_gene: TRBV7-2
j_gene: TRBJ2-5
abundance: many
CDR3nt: TGTGCCAGCAGCCTCCCTAGACAGGGAGGGGAGACCCAGTACTTC
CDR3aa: CASSLPRQGGETQYF

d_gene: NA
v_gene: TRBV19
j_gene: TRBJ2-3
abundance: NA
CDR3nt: TGTGCCAGTAGTATCGCGGGGACAGCCTTTTCCGATACGCAGTATTTT
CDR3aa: CASSIAGTAFSDTQYF

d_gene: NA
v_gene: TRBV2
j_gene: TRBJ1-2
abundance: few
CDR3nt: TGTGCCAGCAGTGAAACGATTAAACCGAACTATGGCTACACCTTC
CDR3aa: CASSETIKPNYGYTF

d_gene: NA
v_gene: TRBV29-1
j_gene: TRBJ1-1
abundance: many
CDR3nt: TGCAGCGTTGTCCCTCGAAACACTGAAGCTTTCTTT
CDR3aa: CSVVPRNTEAFF

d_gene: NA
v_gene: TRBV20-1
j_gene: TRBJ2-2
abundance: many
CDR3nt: TGCAGTGCTAGAGACACGCAGACCGGGGAGCTGTTTTTT
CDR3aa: CSARDTQTGELFF

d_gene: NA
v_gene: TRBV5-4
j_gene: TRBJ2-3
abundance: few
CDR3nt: TGTGCCAGCAGCTTGGCGGGGTTCCGTGGCACAGATACGCAGTATTTT
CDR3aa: CASSLAGFRGTDTQYF

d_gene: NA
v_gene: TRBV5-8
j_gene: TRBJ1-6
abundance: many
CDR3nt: TGTGCCAGCAGAACAGAGTCCCATAATTCACCCCTCCACTTT
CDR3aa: CASRTESHNSPLHF

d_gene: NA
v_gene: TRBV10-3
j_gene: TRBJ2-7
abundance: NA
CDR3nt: TGTGCCGGCAGTCACACACGGGGTCTCTACGAGCAGTACTTC
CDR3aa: CAGSHTRGLYEQYF

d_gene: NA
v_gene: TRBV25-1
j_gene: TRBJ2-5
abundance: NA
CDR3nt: TGTGCCAGCAGTGACGAATCCAGGGCTGAGACCCAGTACTTC
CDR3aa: CASSDESRAETQYF

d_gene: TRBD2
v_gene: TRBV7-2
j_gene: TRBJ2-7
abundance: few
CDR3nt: TGTGCCAGCAGCTTCCTTGGACTAGCCACCGAGCAGTACTTC
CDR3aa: CASSFLGLATEQYF

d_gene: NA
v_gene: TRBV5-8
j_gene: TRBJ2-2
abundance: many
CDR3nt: TGTGCCAGCAGCTTGCTAGCAGTCGGGGAGCTGTTTTTT
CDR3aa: CASSLLAVGELFF

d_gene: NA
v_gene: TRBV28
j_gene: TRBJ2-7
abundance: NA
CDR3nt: TGTGCCAGTGAGTCGGGGTTTTCGCACGAGCAGTACTTC
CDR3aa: CASESGFSHEQYF

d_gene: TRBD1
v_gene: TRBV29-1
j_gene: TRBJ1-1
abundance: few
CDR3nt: TGCAGCGCCCGACGGGGGACAGGGACTAATGAGCAGTTCTTT
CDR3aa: CSARRGTGTNEQFF

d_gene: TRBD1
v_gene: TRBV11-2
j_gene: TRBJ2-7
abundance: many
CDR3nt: TGTGCCAGCAGCGAGGTGGGACAGGGATACGAGCAGTACTTC
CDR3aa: CASSEVGQGYEQYF

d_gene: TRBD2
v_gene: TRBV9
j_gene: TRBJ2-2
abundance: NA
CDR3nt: TGTCCCAGCAGCGTAGCGGGCGAAATATTATACACCGGGGAGCTGTTTTTT
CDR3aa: CPSSVAGEILYTGELFF

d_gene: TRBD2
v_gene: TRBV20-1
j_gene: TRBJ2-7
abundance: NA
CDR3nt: TGCAGTGCTGGAGGGCAGGGGTGGCTAGCGGGGGGCGTTCTCGACGAGCAGTACTTC
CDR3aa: CSAGGQGWLAGGVLDEQYF

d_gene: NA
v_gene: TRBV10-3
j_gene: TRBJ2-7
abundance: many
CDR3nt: TGTGCCATCAGTGGTCCGCCTAGCCGCCACGAGCAGTACTTC
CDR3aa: CAISGPPSRHEQYF

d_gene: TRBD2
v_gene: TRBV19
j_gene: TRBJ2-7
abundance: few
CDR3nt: TGTGCATCGGCGGGAGCCTCCTACGAGCAGTACTTC
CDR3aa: CASAGASYEQYF

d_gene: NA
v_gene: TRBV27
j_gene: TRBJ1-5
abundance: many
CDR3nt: TGTGCCAGCAGTTTGTTCCAGCCCCAGCATTTT
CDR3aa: CASSLFQPQHF

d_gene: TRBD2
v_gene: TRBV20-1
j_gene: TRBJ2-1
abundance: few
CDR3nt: TGCAGTGCTAGAGATGTCCTAGCGGGGGTCTACAATGAGCAGTTCTTC
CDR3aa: CSARDVLAGVYNEQFF

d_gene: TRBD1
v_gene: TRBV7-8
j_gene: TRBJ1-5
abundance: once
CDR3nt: TGTGCCAGCAGCTTCGACAGGGGGCCCTCTAGGCCCCAGCATTTT
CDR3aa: CASSFDRGPSRPQHF

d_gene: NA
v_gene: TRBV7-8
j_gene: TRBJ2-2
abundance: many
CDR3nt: TGTGCCAGCAGCTTAGGATACACCGGGGAGCTGTTTTTT
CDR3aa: CASSLGYTGELFF

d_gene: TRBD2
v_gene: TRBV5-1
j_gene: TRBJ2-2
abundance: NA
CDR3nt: TGCGCCAGCAGCCCGCGGACTAGCGGAGAGGGCACCGGGGAGCTGTTTTTT
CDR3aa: CASSPRTSGEGTGELFF

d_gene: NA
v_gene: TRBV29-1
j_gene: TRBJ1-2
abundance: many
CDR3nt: TGCAGCGTTGACGGTCCGGACAGCCTCTATGGCTACACCTTC
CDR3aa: CSVDGPDSLYGYTF

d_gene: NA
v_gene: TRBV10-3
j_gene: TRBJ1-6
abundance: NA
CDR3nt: TGTGCCATCAGTTACTCCGCAGGGAATTCACCCCTCCACTTT
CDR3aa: CAISYSAGNSPLHF

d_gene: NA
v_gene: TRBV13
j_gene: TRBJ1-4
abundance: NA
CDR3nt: TGTGCCAGCAGCTTAGGCCTAGGACAGCCTAATGGAGAACTGTTTTTT
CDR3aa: CASSLGLGQPNGELFF

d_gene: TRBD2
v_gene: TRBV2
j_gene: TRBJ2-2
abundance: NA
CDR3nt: TGTGCCAGCAGAGACCTAGCGGGGGTTGGGGAGCTGTTTTTT
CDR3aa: CASRDLAGVGELFF

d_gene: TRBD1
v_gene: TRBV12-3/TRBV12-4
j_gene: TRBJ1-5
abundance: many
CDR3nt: TGTGCCAGCGCCTCGGGACAGAATAGCAATCAGCCCCAGCATTTT
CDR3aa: CASASGQNSNQPQHF

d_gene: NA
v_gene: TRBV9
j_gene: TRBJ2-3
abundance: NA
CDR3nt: TGTGCCAGCAGCGTAGATTGGAGGCCTCGTAACCCCTACACAGATACGCAGTATTTT
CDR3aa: CASSVDWRPRNPYTDTQYF

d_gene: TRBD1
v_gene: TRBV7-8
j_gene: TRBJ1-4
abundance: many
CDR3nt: TGTGCCAGCAGCCAGGGACAGGGGGGTGAAAAACTGTTTTTT
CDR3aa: CASSQGQGGEKLFF

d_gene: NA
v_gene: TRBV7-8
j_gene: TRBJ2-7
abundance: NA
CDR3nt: TGTGCCAGCAGTTTGGACTCCTCCACCTCCCACGAGCAGTACTTC
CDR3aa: CASSLDSSTSHEQYF

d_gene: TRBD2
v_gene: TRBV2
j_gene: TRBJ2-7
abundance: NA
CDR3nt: TGTGCCAGCAGTTACGGGACTACCACCTACGAGCAGTACTTC
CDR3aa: CASSYGTTTYEQYF

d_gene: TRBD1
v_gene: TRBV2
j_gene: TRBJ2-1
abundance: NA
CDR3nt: TGTGCCAGCATTGGACAGGGTATCAATGAGCAGTTCTTC
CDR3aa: CASIGQGINEQFF

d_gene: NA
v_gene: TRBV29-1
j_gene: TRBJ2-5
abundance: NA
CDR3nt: TGCAGCGTTGAGGGAAGGCTACAGGACCGCGGGGGCCAGGAGACCCAGTACTTC
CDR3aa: CSVEGRLQDRGGQETQYF

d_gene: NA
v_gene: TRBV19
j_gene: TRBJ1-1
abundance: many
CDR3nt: TGTGCCAGTAGTATAGATGGGGTCACTGAAGCTTTCTTT
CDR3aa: CASSIDGVTEAFF

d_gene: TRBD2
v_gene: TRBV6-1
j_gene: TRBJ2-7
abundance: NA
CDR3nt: TGTGCCAGCAGTGAACGAACCGGGACTAACTACGAGCAGTACTTC
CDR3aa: CASSERTGTNYEQYF

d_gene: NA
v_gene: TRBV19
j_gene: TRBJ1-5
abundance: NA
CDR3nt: TGTGCCAGTAGTATGGGACATACACTGGGCAATCAGCCCCAGCATTTT
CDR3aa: CASSMGHTLGNQPQHF

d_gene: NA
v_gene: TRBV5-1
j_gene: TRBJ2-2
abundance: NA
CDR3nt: TGCGCCAGCAACCGGGTGGGCGGCCGGACCGGGGAGCTGTTTTTT
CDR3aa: CASNRVGGRTGELFF

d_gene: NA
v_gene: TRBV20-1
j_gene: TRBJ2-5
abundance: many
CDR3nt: TGCAGTGCTAGGGATAGACCGAGCCAAGAGACCCAGTACTTC
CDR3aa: CSARDRPSQETQYF

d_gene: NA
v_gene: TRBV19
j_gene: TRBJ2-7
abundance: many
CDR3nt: TGTGCCAGTAGTATAGCCGCAAACTACGAGCAGTACTTC
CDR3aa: CASSIAANYEQYF

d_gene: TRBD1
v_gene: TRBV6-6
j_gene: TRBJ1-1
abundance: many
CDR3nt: TGTGCCAGCAGAGACAGGGGAGGTGGTGCCACTGAAGCTTTCTTT
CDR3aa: CASRDRGGGATEAFF

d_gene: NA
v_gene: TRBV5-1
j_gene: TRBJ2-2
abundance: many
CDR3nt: TGCGCCAGCAGCTTGGCTCAACAACCCACCGGGGAGCTGTTTTTT
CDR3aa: CASSLAQQPTGELFF

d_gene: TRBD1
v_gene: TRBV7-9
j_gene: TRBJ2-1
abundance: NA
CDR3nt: TGTGCCAGCAGCACCCTACAGGGGGTCGGCAATGAGCAGTTCTTC
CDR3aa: CASSTLQGVGNEQFF

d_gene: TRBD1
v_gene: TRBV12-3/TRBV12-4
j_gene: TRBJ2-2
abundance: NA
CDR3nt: TGTGCCAGCAGTACAGGGGGTATCGCCGGGGAGCTGTTTTTT
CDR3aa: CASSTGGIAGELFF

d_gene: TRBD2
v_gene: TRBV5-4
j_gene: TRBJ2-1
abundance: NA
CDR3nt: TGTGCCAGCAGCCCGACGCGGGGGAGCTCCTACAATGAGCAGTTCTTC
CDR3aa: CASSPTRGSSYNEQFF

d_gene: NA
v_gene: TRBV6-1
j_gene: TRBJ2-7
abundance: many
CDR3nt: TGTGCCAGCAGTGTGTCAACAGGATCCTACGAGCAGTACTTC
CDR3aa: CASSVSTGSYEQYF

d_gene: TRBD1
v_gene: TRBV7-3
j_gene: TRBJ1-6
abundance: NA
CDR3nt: TGTGCCAGCAGCCAAGGGGGCACACCCCTCCACTTT
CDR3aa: CASSQGGTPLHF

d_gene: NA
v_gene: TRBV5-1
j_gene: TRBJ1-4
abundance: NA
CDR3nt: TGCGCCAGCAGCCTCACCCCGCCGACAGCCTTCGCCTCAACTAATGAAAAACTGTTTTTT
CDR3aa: CASSLTPPTAFASTNEKLFF

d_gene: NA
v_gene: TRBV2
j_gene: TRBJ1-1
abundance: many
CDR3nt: TGTGCCAGCTTAGCGACGGACTACCCGTCGACTGAAGCTTTCTTT
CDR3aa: CASLATDYPSTEAFF

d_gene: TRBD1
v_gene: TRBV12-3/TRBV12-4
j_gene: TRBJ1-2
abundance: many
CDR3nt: TGTGCCACCCAGGGGGCCAACTATGGCTACACCTTC
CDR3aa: CATQGANYGYTF

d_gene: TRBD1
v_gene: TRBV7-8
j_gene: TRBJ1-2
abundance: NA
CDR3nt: TGTGCCAGCAGCCCTGGCCCTGAGACAGGGGCGGGCTACACCTTC
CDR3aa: CASSPGPETGAGYTF

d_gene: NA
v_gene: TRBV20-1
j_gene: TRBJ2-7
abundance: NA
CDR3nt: TGCAGTGCTAGGCTTCGGAGCTCCTACGAGCAGTACTTC
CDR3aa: CSARLRSSYEQYF

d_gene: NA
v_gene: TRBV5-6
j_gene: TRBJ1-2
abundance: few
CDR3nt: TGTGCCAGCAGCACCAGACAGGTCGTTGGAGGCTACACCTTC
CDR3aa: CASSTRQVVGGYTF

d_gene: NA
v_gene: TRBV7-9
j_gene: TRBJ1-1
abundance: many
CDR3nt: TGTGCCAGCAGCATGCTTACGGGACGGCGCGTTAACACTGAAGCTTTCTTT
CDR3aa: CASSMLTGRRVNTEAFF

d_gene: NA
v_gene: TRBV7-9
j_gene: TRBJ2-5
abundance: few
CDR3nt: TGTGCCAGCAGCCAATCCGGGACAGAAGGCGGGGGGCTGTCACGCTTC
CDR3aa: CASSQSGTEGGGLSRF

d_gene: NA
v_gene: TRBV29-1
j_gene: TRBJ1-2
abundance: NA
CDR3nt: TGCAGCGTTGGACAGTTTACGAACACTAACTATGGCTACACCTTC
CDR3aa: CSVGQFTNTNYGYTF